Below, one TCR beta chain is given with its context. These data come from a study of radiotherapy plus CTLA-4 blockade in lung cancer. The protocol was immunoSEQ multiplex PCR, while the TCRdb copy is restricted to in-frame clones and leaves out a portion. The sample records about 50,000 clones, about 85% being singletons. The trim removed 6 bases at V and 3 bases at J, leaving 2 bases unmatched. In germline, CDR1 is MNHEY, CDR2 SMNVEV (reference sequence). The length of the CDR3 is 14 residues. Chemo-refractory metastatic non-small-cell lung cancer patients underwent focal radiation alongside CTLA-4 blockade with ipilimumab.

The input for sequencing was peripheral blood, taken from a patient treated with radiotherapy plus ipilimumab. This sequence joins TRBV27 and TRBJ2-2, with 9 bases that match TRBD1. The receptor was isolated from a human donor with non-small cell lung cancer whose response to radiotherapy plus ipilimumab could not be evaluated. CDR3 sequence: CASRDRGYTGELFF. The CDR3 DNA reads as TGTGCCAGCAGGGACAGGGGATACACCGGGGAGCTGTTTTTT.